This T cell receptor beta chain is drawn from a study of control samples from healthy donors and cancer patients. Sequencing was performed with immunoSEQ multiplex PCR; in TCRdb, only in-frame clones are kept and a portion is missing. Of tens of thousands of clones listed, about 95% are singletons. Deletions cut 4 bases from V and 4 bases from J, with 10 bases between. Germline CDR1 and CDR2: SGHNT and YENEEA. The CDR3 is made up of 13 amino acids. This chain uses TRBV11-3 with TRBJ1-2; D remains unclear. The source material was blood. The source is a woman aged 25 to 39 in good health. The CDR3 DNA is TGTGCCAGCAGCTCGACGGCCCTCTATGGCTACACCTTC. Protein: CASSSTALYGYTF.